This entry concerns a single T cell receptor beta chain. Trimming took off 4 bases at V and 0 bases at J, with 7 bases between the two ends. The germline V gene has CDR1 MRHNA and CDR2 SNTAGT. The CDR3 totals 14 residues. The TCRbeta library incorporated unique molecular identifiers. TCRdb recomputed calls from the PCR reads with MiXCR, one row per CDR3 protein. The sample holds some 550,000 distinct CDR3 sequences, under 30% seen once. The data stem from a study of T-cell reconstitution after alpha-beta-depleted transplantation in children. The starting material was PBMCs, mostly from graft donor cells, obtained 360 days after TCRalphabeta/CD19-depleted stem cell transplant. This TCR was sampled from a boy less than two years old who had a stem cell transplant for acute myeloid leukemia, so the T cells may come from the graft donor. This sequence joins TRBV6-4 and TRBJ2-1; no clear D gene. DNA for the CDR3: TGTGCCAGCAGTGTCGATGTCTCCTACAATGAGCAGTTCTTC. Protein product: CASSVDVSYNEQFF.